These T cell receptor gamma chains were read from a single sample in a study of Vγ9Vδ2 T cells in congenital toxoplasmosis. TCRdb repeated clone calling on the reads with CATT. The table shows about 120 gamma-chain clones, with roughly 0.78% occurring only once. The sample comprised gamma-delta T cells from blood. The origin of the receptors is a child under 10 years old born to a mother with Toxoplasma gondii infection during pregnancy, either congenitally infected or uninfected (not recorded which). CDR3s include the opening cysteine and the closing phenylalanine or tryptophan. The order of the fields is clone size, V gene, J gene, CDR3 protein, CDR3 DNA. Size is stated for part of the rows, as once, few or many counts, or as a class when the clone is expanded.

clone_size: large; v_call: TRGV3; j_call: TRGJP2; cdr3_aa: CATWDTPNGSDWIKTF; cdr3_nt: TGTGCCACCTGGGACACCCCAAACGGTAGTGATTGGATCAAGACGTTT
clone_size: hyperexpanded; v_call: TRGV9; j_call: TRGJP; cdr3_aa: CALWEVKLGKKIKVF; cdr3_nt: TGTGCCTTGTGGGAGGTGAAGTTGGGCAAAAAAATCAAGGTATTT
clone_size: medium-sized; v_call: TRGV10; j_call: TRGJP1; cdr3_aa: CAAWDYTTGWFKIF; cdr3_nt: TGTGCTGCGTGGGATTATACGACTGGTTGGTTCAAGATATTT
clone_size: -; v_call: TRGV4; j_call: TRGJ1/TRGJ2; cdr3_aa: CAILLKMTLESITVPPGPRYYKKLF; cdr3_nt: -
clone_size: hyperexpanded; v_call: TRGV3; j_call: TRGJ1/TRGJ2; cdr3_aa: CATWDFYYKKLF; cdr3_nt: TGTGCCACCTGGGACTTTTATTATAAGAAACTCTTT
clone_size: hyperexpanded; v_call: TRGV9; j_call: TRGJP; cdr3_aa: CALWEQELGKKIKVF; cdr3_nt: TGTGCCTTGTGGGAGCAAGAGTTGGGCAAAAAAATCAAGGTATTT
clone_size: hyperexpanded; v_call: TRGV2; j_call: TRGJP1; cdr3_aa: CATWDGQATGWFKIF; cdr3_nt: TGTGCCACCTGGGACGGGCAGGCCACTGGTTGGTTCAAGATATTT
clone_size: hyperexpanded; v_call: TRGV3; j_call: TRGJ1/TRGJ2; cdr3_aa: CATWDRGPPEKLF; cdr3_nt: TGTGCCACCTGGGATCGGGGGCCCCCCGAGAAACTCTTT
clone_size: large; v_call: TRGV8; j_call: TRGJP1; cdr3_aa: CATWTTGWFKIF; cdr3_nt: TGTGCCACCTGGACCACTGGTTGGTTCAAGATATTT
clone_size: hyperexpanded; v_call: TRGV9; j_call: TRGJP; cdr3_aa: CALWDQELGKKIKVF; cdr3_nt: TGTGCCTTGTGGGACCAAGAGTTGGGCAAAAAAATCAAGGTATTT
clone_size: hyperexpanded; v_call: TRGV10; j_call: TRGJ1/TRGJ2; cdr3_aa: CAAWDPYYKKLF; cdr3_nt: TGTGCTGCGTGGGACCCCTATTATAAGAAACTCTTT
clone_size: hyperexpanded; v_call: TRGV9; j_call: TRGJP; cdr3_aa: CALWEALGKKIKVF; cdr3_nt: TGTGCCTTGTGGGAGGCGTTGGGCAAAAAAATCAAGGTATTT
clone_size: hyperexpanded; v_call: TRGV5; j_call: TRGJ1/TRGJ2; cdr3_aa: CATWDRPSDYKKLF; cdr3_nt: TGTGCCACCTGGGACAGGCCCTCCGATTATAAGAAACTCTTT
clone_size: hyperexpanded; v_call: TRGV9; j_call: TRGJP; cdr3_aa: CALWEVRELGKKIKVF; cdr3_nt: TGTGCCTTGTGGGAGGTGCGGGAGTTGGGCAAAAAAATCAAGGTATTT
clone_size: hyperexpanded; v_call: TRGV9; j_call: TRGJP; cdr3_aa: CALWEVQTQELGKKIKVF; cdr3_nt: TGTGCCTTGTGGGAGGTGCAAACGCAAGAGTTGGGCAAAAAAATCAAGGTATTT